One and the same sample provided the 27 T cell receptor beta chains below, sequenced in a study of siplizumab effects on memory and regulatory T cells. Sequenced by immunoSEQ multiplex PCR; TCRdb stores in-frame clones only, minus some. Here the sample spans some 110,000 clones, around 94% being singletons. Source material: non-Treg CD4+ T cells sorted from blood. These receptors all come from a human donor in good health.

This clone was detected only a few times. This chain connects TRBV11-1 to TRBJ2-3; 7 positions agree with TRBD2. Germline V gene lookup returns CDR1 SGHAT and CDR2 FQDESV (reference sequence). The CDR3 spans 15 residues. The junction had 3 bases not matched to a gene; V was cut back by 0 bases and J by 3 bases. The CDR3 DNA reads as TGTGCCAGCAGCTTAGCGGGAGGGAGGACAGATACGCAGTATTTT. This codes for CASSLAGGRTDTQYF. Using reference TRBV11-1 and TRBJ2-3 for the parts outside the CDR3, the full variable domain is EAEVAQSPRYKITEKSQAVAFWCDPISGHATLYWYRQILGQGPELLVQFQDESVVDDSQLPKDRFSAERLKGVDSTLKIQPAELGDSAMYLCASSLAGGRTDTQYFGPGTRLTVL.

The chain has TRBV5-1 and TRBJ2-1, with 13 bases identical to TRBD2. Germline loops: CDR1 SGHRS, CDR2 YFSETQ. The CDR3 covers 17 residues. The ends lost 2 bases at V and 7 bases at J; junction bases unmatched: 9. The CDR3 bases are TGCGCCAGCAGCTTATCCGGACTAGCGGGAGTAGGTAATGAGCAGTTCTTC. This encodes CASSLSGLAGVGNEQFF.

Remarks on this clone: At the DNA level, this CDR3 is encoded by other sequences in the same sample as well. The DNA of the CDR3 is TGTGCCAGCAGCTTGGGCGGGAGCTCCTACAATGAGCAGTTCTTC. Its protein is CASSLGGSSYNEQFF. This chain links TRBV11-1 with TRBJ2-1, with 7 bases lining up with TRBD2. Per the germline V gene, CDR1 is SGHAT and CDR2 is FQDESV (reference sequence). The CDR3 sequence is 15 residues long. V dropped 3 bases and J dropped 0; count of bases not matched to a gene: 2.

This chain links TRBV6-1 with TRBJ1-2; 7 nucleotides line up with TRBD1. This CDR3 spans 15 amino acids. Looked up from germline, CDR1 is MNHNS and CDR2 is SASEGT. With V trimmed by 6 bases and J by 0 bases, 7 bases remained unmatched. As DNA, the CDR3 is TGTGCCAGCAGGACGGGACAGACCGCTAACTATGGCTACACCTTC. Residues: CASRTGQTANYGYTF.

The chain couples TRBV29-1 to TRBJ1-5; the D gene is possibly TRBD1 (5 bases). Trimming left V 4 bases short and J 1 base short, with 11 bases between. This CDR3 spans 14 amino acids. Germline V CDR1 and CDR2: SQVTM, ANQGSEA. As DNA, the CDR3 is TGCAGCGTTGCCGTAACAGGCAGCAATCAGCCCCAGCATTTT. Encoded protein: CSVAVTGSNQPQHF.

V gene TRBV11-3 combines with J gene TRBJ2-2, with 9 bases fitting TRBD1. There are 14 residues in the CDR3. The germline V gene encodes CDR1 SGHNT and CDR2 YENEEA. V shed 4 bases, J shed 4 bases, and the junction held 1 base outside the gene matches. This CDR3 reads CASSWGQGTGELFF. CDR3 nucleotide sequence: TGTGCCAGCAGCTGGGGACAGGGCACCGGGGAGCTGTTTTTT.

Note on this clone: At one end, the junction sequence differs from germline, possibly due to a read error. The chain links TRBV6-1 to TRBJ2-6; maybe TRBD1 (5 bases). CDR1 is MNHNS, CDR2 SASEGT, per germline. This CDR3 comprises 18 residues. CDR3: CASREGDWGGSGANVLTF. DNA for the CDR3: TGTGCCAGCAGGGAAGGGGATTGGGGTGGCTCTGGGGCCAACGTCCTGACTTTC.

The rearrangement joins TRBV2 to TRBJ2-7; possibly TRBD1 for D (5 bases). The V end lost 2 bases, the J end lost 2 bases, and 13 bases lay between the germline ends. The CDR3 is made up of 15 amino acids. Germline CDR1 is SNHLY and CDR2 is FYNNEI. CDR3 residues: CASSELGQGPYEQYF. The CDR3 DNA reads TGTGCCAGCAGTGAATTGGGTCAGGGCCCCTACGAGCAGTACTTC.

The chain carries TRBV9 and TRBJ2-2, with 11 bases lining up with TRBD1. The CDR3 loop spans 15 amino acids. Germline V lookup: CDR1 SGDLS, CDR2 YYNGEE. V lost 3 bases and J lost 4; bases outside the gene matches: 2. The CDR3 DNA reads as TGTGCCAGCAGCGGGACAGGGGGCAGCACCGGGGAGCTGTTTTTT. This codes for CASSGTGGSTGELFF.

CDR3 DNA: TGTGCCAGCGGCCACAGCTCTAATCCCCAAGAGACCCAGTACTTC. It yields the protein CASGHSSNPQETQYF. This chain links TRBV11-1 with TRBJ2-5; D is unclear. Trimming stripped 8 bases from V and 1 base from J, with 17 bases between. Germline V CDR1 and CDR2: SGHAT, FQDESV (reference sequence). The CDR3 sequence is 15 residues long.

The genes are TRBV4-2 and TRBJ1-2; 12 bases align to TRBD1. Germline V gene sequence: CDR1 LGHNA, CDR2 YNFKEQ. V lost 4 bases to trimming and J lost 9 bases; unmatched junction nucleotides: 12. This CDR3 spans 16 amino acids. CDR3 sequence: CASSLRGGQGAVRYTF. CDR3 in DNA: TGTGCCAGCAGCCTAAGAGGGGGACAGGGGGCGGTTCGCTACACCTTC.

The rearrangement links TRBV27 to TRBJ1-2; 7 bases map to TRBD1. The CDR3 contains 16 residues. CDR1 is MNHEY, CDR2 SMNVEV, per germline (reference sequence). V was clipped by 0 bases and J by 2 bases; unmatched bases: 6. The CDR3 spells CASSLSFSTGNYGYTF. The CDR3 DNA follows: TGTGCCAGCAGTTTATCCTTTTCGACAGGGAACTATGGCTACACCTTC.

The J gene is TRBJ2-5, the V gene TRBV6-5; D ambiguous. Germline V gene sequence: CDR1 MNHEY, CDR2 SVGAGI. The CDR3 is 13 residues long. The V and J ends lost 2 bases and 5 bases respectively, with 9 bases between them. The CDR3 here is CASSYPGAETQYF. The CDR3 nucleotides read TGTGCCAGCAGTTACCCGGGCGCCGAGACCCAGTACTTC.

Only a few counts were recorded for this clone. V gene TRBV9 combines with J gene TRBJ1-5; TRBD1 matches at 8 bases. The V and J ends lost 2 bases and 6 bases, in that order; junction bases with no gene match: 7. Germline V gene lookup returns CDR1 SGDLS and CDR2 YYNGEE. The CDR3 covers 15 residues. In DNA, the CDR3 is TGTGCCAGCAGCGTCGGACAGGGCCAAGCTCAGCCCCAGCATTTT. Protein product: CASSVGQGQAQPQHF.

The V call is TRBV11-2, the J call TRBJ2-1; D is unclear. Germline CDR1 is SGHAT and CDR2 is FQNNGV. V gave up 3 bases and J gave up 7 bases, with 7 bases separating them. This CDR3 contains 12 residues. CDR3 residues: CASSFQGNEQFF. CDR3 DNA sequence: TGTGCCAGCAGCTTCCAAGGGAATGAGCAGTTCTTC.

The J gene is TRBJ1-5, the V gene TRBV30; tentative D call: TRBD1 (6 bases). Germline CDR1 reads GTSNPN; CDR2 reads SVGIG (reference sequence). The V and J ends lost 3 bases and 5 bases respectively, with 11 bases between them. The CDR3 runs to 13 residues. CDR3 DNA: TGTGCCTGGAGCCAGGACAGTGATCAGCCCCAGCATTTT. Protein sequence: CAWSQDSDQPQHF.

The chain combines TRBV18 with TRBJ1-5; unclear D gene. V was shortened by 3 bases and J by 6 bases, with 9 bases between the two germline ends. Germline-derived CDR1 and CDR2 are KGHSH and LQKENI. The CDR3 spans 13 residues. CDR3 DNA: TGTGCCAGCTCACCGGGCTCCGGTCAGCCCCAGCATTTT. Translating it yields CASSPGSGQPQHF.

V gene TRBV9 combines with J gene TRBJ2-2; D tentatively reads TRBD1 or TRBD2 (5 bases each). V was pared by 3 bases and J by 8 bases, with 17 bases between. CDR3 length equals 15 residues. The germline gives CDR1 SGDLS, CDR2 YYNGEE. CDR3 amino acids: CASSAAGRGGGELFF. The CDR3 DNA sequence: TGTGCCAGCAGCGCCGCAGGACGGGGCGGTGGGGAGCTGTTTTTT.

The rearrangement joins TRBV5-1 to TRBJ1-1; weak D call: TRBD1 (6 bases). Germline V gene lookup returns CDR1 SGHRS and CDR2 YFSETQ. This CDR3 has 14 amino acids. Between the trimmed V and J ends, which lost 4 bases and 1 base, there was a span of 11 bases. CDR3: CASSVTGGNTEAFF. In DNA form, the CDR3 reads TGCGCCAGCAGCGTGACAGGAGGGAACACTGAAGCTTTCTTT. The entire variable domain, with the rest obtained from reference TRBV5-1 and TRBJ1-1, is as follows: KAGVTQTPRYLIKTRGQQVTLSCSPISGHRSVSWYQQTPGQGLQFLFEYFSETQRNKGNFPGRFSGRQFSNSRSEMNVSTLELGDSALYLCASSVTGGNTEAFFGQGTRLTVV.

The rearrangement uses TRBV19 and TRBJ1-1; D unclear. CDR1 is LNHDA, CDR2 SQIVND, per germline (reference sequence). The CDR3 totals 15 residues. Trimming removed 5 bases at V and 4 bases at J, with 17 bases between. Written as DNA, the CDR3 is TGTGCCAGTAGTGCCTTACTGGGTAGCGGCACTGAAGCTTTCTTT. This codes for CASSALLGSGTEAFF.

J is TRBJ1-1 and V is TRBV6-5, with D possibly matching TRBD1 (6 bases). The germline V gene has CDR1 MNHEY and CDR2 SVGAGI. This CDR3 comprises 15 residues. V was cut by 5 bases and J by 3 bases, with 16 bases left in between. The CDR3 DNA is TGTGCCAGCAGTAGGCGGGGGGCTGCCGACACTGAAGCTTTCTTT. Translated, it gives CASSRRGAADTEAFF.

This chain uses TRBV11-2 with TRBJ2-1, with 9 bases matching TRBD2. There are 15 residues in the CDR3. The J segment lost 7 bases and the V segment lost 1 base, leaving 5 bases of the junction unmatched. In germline, CDR1 is SGHAT, CDR2 FQNNGV. CDR3: CASSLVAGVGNEQFF. Here the CDR3 DNA reads TGTGCCAGCAGCTTAGTAGCGGGAGTGGGTAATGAGCAGTTCTTC.

The V call is TRBV6-5, the J call TRBJ1-2, with a possible D match to TRBD1 (5 bases). V was trimmed by 3 bases and J by 3 bases, leaving 11 bases between them. Germline lookup yields CDR1 MNHEY and CDR2 SVGAGI. The CDR3 is made up of 14 amino acids. The CDR3 nucleotides are TGTGCCAGCAGTTATGGGGGAAAGGACTATGGCTACACCTTC. Translated, it gives CASSYGGKDYGYTF.

The rearrangement uses TRBV29-1 and TRBJ1-3; D not resolved. The CDR3 is 14 amino acids. The germline V gene encodes CDR1 SQVTM and CDR2 ANQGSEA. V lost 4 bases, J lost 0 bases, and 10 bases lay in between. CDR3 region: CSVAIGSSGNTIYF. As DNA, the CDR3 is TGCAGCGTTGCCATTGGTAGCTCTGGAAACACCATATATTTT.

The V gene is TRBV7-3, the J gene TRBJ2-6, with TRBD2 matching over 8 bases. The V gene's germline CDR1 is SGHTA and CDR2 FQGTGA. After removal of 5 bases from V and 0 bases from J, the junction contained 9 bases not matched to a gene. The CDR3 has 18 residues. CDR3 nucleotides: TGTGCCAGCAGCCCCCGGGGGGGGCCCATCTCTGGGGCCAACGTCCTGACTTTC. Amino acids: CASSPRGGPISGANVLTF.

Only one count was recorded for this clone. This chain uses TRBV5-6 with TRBJ2-2; D unresolved. This CDR3 region has 15 residues. Germline CDR1 and CDR2: SGHDT and YYEEEE. Trimming cost V 0 bases and J 1 base, with 7 bases left between them. The CDR3 sequence: CASSLEVRNTGELFF. The CDR3 coding sequence is TGTGCCAGCAGCTTGGAAGTGCGGAACACCGGGGAGCTGTTTTTT.

The genes are TRBV7-9 and TRBJ2-7; the D gene could be TRBD1 or TRBD2 (5 bases each). The V and J ends lost 5 bases and 6 bases respectively, with 17 bases between them. The CDR3 consists of 14 residues. Per the germline V gene, CDR1 is SEHNR and CDR2 is FQNEAQ (reference sequence). CDR3 nucleotide sequence: TGTGCCAGCAGCCTACGGGACGGGATGGCCGAGCAGTACTTC. Translation gives CASSLRDGMAEQYF.